Each of the 24 T cell receptor beta chains below was sequenced from the same sample in a study of T cell repertoires in cytomegalovirus infection. Each CDR3 protein is one row after TCRdb ran MiXCR on the reads. The sample has 370,000 or so distinct CDR3 sequences; around a third are singletons. Their antigens remain unidentified. The sequencing used cultured PBMCs, collected from culture after CMV antigen stimulation. These receptors originate from a human donor in good health (CMV status not recorded). Some clones in this sample may be carry-over from other donors' samples.

This clonotype came up a few times. The J gene is TRBJ1-2, the V gene TRBV28; maybe TRBD1 (5 bases). Trimming removed 5 bases at V and 13 bases at J, with 17 bases between. This CDR3 region has 12 residues. In germline, CDR1 is MDHEN, CDR2 SYDVKM. CDR3 protein: CASSPEGHSGTF. CDR3 DNA sequence: TGTGCCAGCAGTCCCGAAGGACACTCGGGCACCTTC.

The chain carries TRBV3-1 and TRBJ2-5, with D maybe TRBD2 (6 bases). This CDR3 spans 16 amino acids. V was cut by 0 bases and J by 0 bases, with 11 bases left in between. Germline V CDR1 and CDR2: LGHDT, YNNKEL (reference sequence). CDR3 region: CASSQEEGRYQETQYF. The CDR3 coding sequence is TGTGCCAGCAGCCAAGAAGAAGGGAGGTACCAAGAGACCCAGTACTTC.

V gene TRBV2 combines with J gene TRBJ1-6; 7 positions agree with TRBD1. CDR1 SNHLY and CDR2 FYNNEI come from the germline V gene. V shed 4 bases, J shed 9 bases, and the junction held 6 bases outside the gene matches. This CDR3 is built from 14 residues. This chain's CDR3 is CASSVTGDISPLHF. In DNA, the CDR3 is TGTGCCAGCAGTGTTACAGGGGATATTTCACCCCTCCACTTT.

CDR3 region: CASSAPFRQETQYF. For the CDR3, the DNA is TGTGCCAGCAGCGCCCCATTCCGGCAAGAGACCCAGTACTTC. This sequence joins TRBV7-2 and TRBJ2-5; D is undetermined. The CDR3 extends over 14 amino acids. Germline V gene lookup returns CDR1 SGHTA and CDR2 FQGNSA. V dropped 5 bases and J dropped 2 bases, with 12 bases sitting between them.

This clonotype has a handful of counts. The chain has TRBV27 and TRBJ2-3; 9 bases agree with TRBD2. CDR3 size: 15 residues. In germline, CDR1 is MNHEY, CDR2 SMNVEV (reference sequence). J gave up 8 bases and V 1 base, and 7 bases lay outside the gene matches. CDR3 sequence: CASSLFGTSPGTQYF. DNA of the CDR3: TGTGCCAGCAGTTTATTCGGGACTAGCCCTGGTACGCAGTATTTT.

This chain links TRBV20-1 with TRBJ2-5, with a tentative D call TRBD2 (6 bases). This CDR3 has 14 residues. Trimming removed 5 bases at V and 4 bases at J, with 17 bases between. Germline assignment: CDR1 DFQATT and CDR2 SNEGSKA (reference sequence). CDR3 sequence: CSAASGGTGETQYF. As DNA, the CDR3 is TGCAGTGCTGCCTCTGGGGGGACTGGAGAGACCCAGTACTTC.

This chain joins TRBV19 and TRBJ1-1, with TRBD1 identical over 7 bases. This CDR3 comprises 10 residues. V lost 6 bases and J lost 8; bases outside the gene matches: 0. Germline V lookup: CDR1 LNHDA, CDR2 SQIVND (reference sequence). CDR3 DNA: TGTGCCAGTAGGGACAGGGAAGCTTTCTTT. Translating gives CASRDREAFF.

Worth noting for this clonotype: A read error may be the cause here, since a much bigger clone is one base away. The chain carries TRBV11-2 and TRBJ1-1, with D tentatively TRBD1 (5 bases). This CDR3 is 17 amino acids long. Germline-derived CDR1 and CDR2 are SGHAT and FQNNGV. V gave up 4 bases and J gave up 0 bases, with 18 bases separating them. CDR3 residues: CASSSPGAGRMNTEAFF. The CDR3 DNA follows: TGTGCCAGCAGCTCCCCAGGAGCAGGGAGGATGAACACTGAAGCTTTCTTT.

This clonotype turned up a few times. The rearrangement uses TRBV7-2 and TRBJ2-3, with TRBD2 matching 12 bases. Germline V gene sequence: CDR1 SGHTA, CDR2 FQGNSA. The trim removed 1 base at V and 6 bases at J, leaving 8 bases unmatched. The CDR3 has 17 residues. The CDR3 here is CASSLVILAGGRDTQYF. CDR3 coding DNA: TGTGCCAGCAGCTTAGTGATACTAGCGGGAGGTCGGGATACGCAGTATTTT.

This clonotype was detected many times. The V gene is TRBV7-8, the J gene TRBJ2-5, with TRBD1 as a possible D gene (7 bases). The CDR3 sequence is 15 residues long. Trimming removed 6 bases at V and 1 base at J, with 15 bases between. Germline V gives CDR1 SGHVS, CDR2 FQNEAQ. CDR3 nucleotides: TGTGCCAGCAGACCGCCAGGGGGGCTCCAAGAGACCCAGTACTTC. Translating gives CASRPPGGLQETQYF.

A few counts support this clonotype. An end of the junction differs from the germline gene, which may be a read error. This sequence joins TRBV19 and TRBJ2-1; 9 bases align to TRBD2. The V gene's germline CDR1 is LNHDA and CDR2 SQIVND (reference sequence). The length of the CDR3 is 15 residues. In nucleotides, the CDR3 is TGTGCCAGTAGGATAGCGGGGGCGGTCTACAATGAGCAGTTCTTC. As protein: CASRIAGAVYNEQFF.

This clonotype was recorded a few times. This chain links TRBV10-3 with TRBJ2-1, with D unresolved. V was shortened by 4 bases and J by 6 bases, with 7 bases between the two germline ends. Germline V gene lookup returns CDR1 ENHRY and CDR2 SYGVKD. The CDR3 totals 12 residues. CDR3 sequence (DNA): TGTGCCATCAGTGGGGCCTCCAATGAGCAGTTCTTC. Translated, it gives CAISGASNEQFF.

V gene TRBV11-2 combines with J gene TRBJ2-1; 7 bases agree with TRBD1. Germline CDR1 SGHAT, CDR2 FQNNGV. CDR3 length: 15 residues. V shed 3 bases and J 2 bases; nucleotides not matched to a gene: 4. CDR3 residues: CASSFRQGTYNEQFF. The CDR3, as DNA: TGTGCCAGCAGCTTTCGACAGGGAACCTACAATGAGCAGTTCTTC.

The CDR3 bases are TGTGCCAGCATCATACCGGGGACCTACAATGAGCAGTTCTTC. It yields the protein CASIIPGTYNEQFF. This chain uses TRBV6-6 with TRBJ2-1, with D perhaps matching TRBD2 (5 bases). V shed 7 bases and J shed 2 bases, with 12 bases lying between them. The length of the CDR3 is 14 residues. Germline CDR1 is MNHNY and CDR2 is SVGAGI (reference sequence).

This clonotype has a handful of counts. The chain combines TRBV6-2 or TRBV6-3 with TRBJ2-5; TRBD2 agrees at 11 bases. V was pared by 4 bases and J by 6 bases, with 4 bases of the junction left unmatched. Germline V gene data show CDR1 as MNHEY and CDR2 as SVGEGT. The CDR3 length is 14 residues. The CDR3 DNA reads TGTGCCAGCAGTTCGACTAGCGGGACGCAGACCCAGTACTTC. Amino acid sequence: CASSSTSGTQTQYF.

This clonotype was counted only a few times. The chain has TRBV4-3 and TRBJ2-7; D is ambiguous. V shed 1 base and J shed 3 bases, with 10 bases lying between them. The germline gives CDR1 LGHNA, CDR2 YSLEER. The CDR3 contains 14 residues. The CDR3 nucleotides are TGCGCCAGCAGCCAAGGGGCAGAAGACTACGAGCAGTACTTC. This codes for CASSQGAEDYEQYF.

V is TRBV28 and J is TRBJ2-3; 9 bases align to TRBD2. The CDR3 is 18 residues long. Germline CDR1 reads MDHEN; CDR2 reads SYDVKM. Losses at the gene ends were 5 bases for V and 0 bases for J; bases not matched to a gene: 12. CDR3 residues: CASSDTKGLALSTDTQYF. DNA for the CDR3: TGTGCCAGCAGTGACACCAAGGGACTAGCTCTTAGCACAGATACGCAGTATTTT.

This clonotype has a count of ten or more. V and J are TRBV24-1 and TRBJ1-1; D remains unclear. The CDR3 consists of 13 residues. Germline CDR1 and CDR2: KGHDR and SFDVKD. Trimming left V 10 bases short and J 5 bases short, with 16 bases between. The CDR3, as DNA: TGTGCCACTCTCCGACAATTTTTAACTGAAGCTTTCTTT. This encodes CATLRQFLTEAFF.

This chain connects TRBV19 to TRBJ2-1; 10 nucleotides match TRBD2. V shed 8 bases and J 9 bases; nucleotides not matched to a gene: 7. Germline CDR1 LNHDA, CDR2 SQIVND (reference sequence). The CDR3 has 13 amino acids. The CDR3: CASGTSARREQFF. The CDR3, as DNA: TGTGCCAGTGGGACTAGCGCCCGCCGTGAGCAGTTCTTC.

The chain recombines TRBV11-2 with TRBJ2-7; D gene ambiguous. Trimming left V 5 bases short and J 3 bases short, with 20 bases between. The CDR3 has 16 residues. Germline V gene data show CDR1 as SGHAT and CDR2 as FQNNGV. CDR3 in DNA: TGTGCCAGCAGCGCAGCCCCGCGGATACCAGACTACGAGCAGTACGTC. Translated: CASSAAPRIPDYEQYV.

This clonotype was found many times. The J gene is TRBJ2-7, the V gene TRBV6-2 or TRBV6-3, with TRBD2 identical over 8 bases. This CDR3 has 13 amino acids. The ends lost 8 bases at V and 2 bases at J; junction bases unmatched: 5. Germline assignment: CDR1 MNHEY and CDR2 SVGEGT. The DNA of the CDR3 is TGTGCCAGCGGTAGCGGGGAAACCTACGAGCAGTACGTC. Protein sequence: CASGSGETYEQYV.

A single count supports this clonotype. CDR3 in DNA: TGTGCCAGCAGCATAGAGGGACTAGCGGGAGAGGGGCAAGAGACCCAGTACTTC. Its translation: CASSIEGLAGEGQETQYF. The chain couples TRBV5-4 to TRBJ2-5, with 14 bases fitting TRBD2. From germline, CDR1 is SGHNT and CDR2 YYREEE (reference sequence). This CDR3 contains 18 residues. After removal of 4 bases from V and 2 bases from J, the junction contained 10 bases not matched to a gene.

In its sample, this clonotype was seen once. The chain uses TRBV15 and TRBJ2-1; TRBD1 might be the D (5 bases). V lost 5 bases and J lost 8, with 16 bases in between. Germline V lookup: CDR1 LNHNV, CDR2 YYDKDF (reference sequence). The CDR3 is made up of 14 amino acids. For the CDR3, the DNA is TGTGCCACCAGCGTTGTGTGGGGCAGGGATGAGCAGTTCTTC. Its protein is CATSVVWGRDEQFF.

The V gene is TRBV27, the J gene TRBJ2-7, with D perhaps matching TRBD2 (6 bases). Germline loops: CDR1 MNHEY, CDR2 SMNVEV (reference sequence). V lost 8 bases, J lost 0 bases, and 17 bases lay in between. The CDR3 sequence is 15 residues long. CDR3 in DNA: TGTGCCAGCTGTTATCGACTAGTGAGCTCCTACGAGCAGTACTTC. This codes for CASCYRLVSSYEQYF.